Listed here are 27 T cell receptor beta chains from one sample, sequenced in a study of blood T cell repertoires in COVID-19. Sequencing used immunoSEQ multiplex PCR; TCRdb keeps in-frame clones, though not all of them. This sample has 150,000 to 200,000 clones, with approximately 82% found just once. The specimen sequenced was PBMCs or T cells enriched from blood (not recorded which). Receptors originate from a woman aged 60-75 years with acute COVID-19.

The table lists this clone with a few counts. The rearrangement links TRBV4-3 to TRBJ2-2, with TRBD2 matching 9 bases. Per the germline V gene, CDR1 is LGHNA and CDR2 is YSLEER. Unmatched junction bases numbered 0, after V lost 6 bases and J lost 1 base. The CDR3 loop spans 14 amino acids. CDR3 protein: CASRLAGNTGELFF. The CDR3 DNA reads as TGCGCCAGCAGACTAGCGGGGAACACCGGGGAGCTGTTTTTT.

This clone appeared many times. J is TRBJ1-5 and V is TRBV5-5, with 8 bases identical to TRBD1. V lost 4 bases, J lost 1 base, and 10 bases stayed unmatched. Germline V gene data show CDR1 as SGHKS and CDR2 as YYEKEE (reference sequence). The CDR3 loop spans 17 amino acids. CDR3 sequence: CASSIRTGFLSNQPQHF. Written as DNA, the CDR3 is TGTGCCAGCAGCATCCGGACAGGGTTTCTGAGCAATCAGCCCCAGCATTTT.

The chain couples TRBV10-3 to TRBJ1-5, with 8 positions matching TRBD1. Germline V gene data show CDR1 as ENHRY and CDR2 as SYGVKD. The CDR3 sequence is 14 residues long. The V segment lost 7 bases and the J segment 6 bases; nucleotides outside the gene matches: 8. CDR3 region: CAINTDRESQPQHF. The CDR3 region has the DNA TGTGCCATCAATACGGACAGGGAGAGTCAGCCCCAGCATTTT.

CDR3 coding DNA: TGTGCCAGCAGCCACCGACAAGCAGGGAGGAAGACCCAGTACTTC. Encoded protein: CASSHRQAGRKTQYF. The chain employs TRBV14 and TRBJ2-5; a possible D gene is TRBD2 (6 bases). The V gene's germline CDR1 is SGHDN and CDR2 FVKESK. V was shortened by 3 bases and J by 6 bases, with 17 bases between the two germline ends. The CDR3 length is 15 residues. Using reference TRBV14 and TRBJ2-5 for the parts outside the CDR3, the full variable domain is EAGVTQFPSHSVIEKGQTVTLRCDPISGHDNLYWYRRVMGKEIKFLLHFVKESKQDESGMPNNRFLAERTGGTYSTLKVQPAELEDSGVYFCASSHRQAGRKTQYFGPGTRLLVL.

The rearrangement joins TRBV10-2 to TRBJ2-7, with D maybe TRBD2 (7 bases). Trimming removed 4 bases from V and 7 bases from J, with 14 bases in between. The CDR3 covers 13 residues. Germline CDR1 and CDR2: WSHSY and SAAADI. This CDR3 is CASSGRGAGEQYV. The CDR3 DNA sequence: TGCGCCAGCAGTGGACGGGGGGCGGGAGAGCAGTACGTC.

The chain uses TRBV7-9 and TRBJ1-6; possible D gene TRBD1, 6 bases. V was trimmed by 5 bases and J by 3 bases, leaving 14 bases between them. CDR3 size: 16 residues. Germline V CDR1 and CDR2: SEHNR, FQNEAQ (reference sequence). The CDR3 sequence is CASSPPLQGYNSPLHF. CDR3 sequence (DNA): TGTGCCAGCAGCCCGCCACTACAGGGCTATAATTCACCCCTCCACTTT.

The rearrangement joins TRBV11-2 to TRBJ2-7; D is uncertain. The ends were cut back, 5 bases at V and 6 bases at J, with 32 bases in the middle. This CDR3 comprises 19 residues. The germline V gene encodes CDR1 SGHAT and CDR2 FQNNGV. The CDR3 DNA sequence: TGTGCCAGCAGCCGTAATAATACGTGGATGGAACTACTGTCCCCCGAGCAGTACGTC. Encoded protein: CASSRNNTWMELLSPEQYV.

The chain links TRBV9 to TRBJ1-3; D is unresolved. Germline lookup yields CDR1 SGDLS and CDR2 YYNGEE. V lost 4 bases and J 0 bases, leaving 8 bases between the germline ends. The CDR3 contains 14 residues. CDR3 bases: TGTGCCAGCAGCCTCCAGGACTCTGGAAACACCATATATTTT. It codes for CASSLQDSGNTIYF. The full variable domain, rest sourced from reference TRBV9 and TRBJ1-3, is DSGVTQTPKHLITATGQRVTLRCSPRSGDLSVYWYQQSLDQGLQFLIQYYNGEERAKGNILERFSAQQFPDLHSELNLSSLELGDSALYFCASSLQDSGNTIYFGEGSWLTVV.

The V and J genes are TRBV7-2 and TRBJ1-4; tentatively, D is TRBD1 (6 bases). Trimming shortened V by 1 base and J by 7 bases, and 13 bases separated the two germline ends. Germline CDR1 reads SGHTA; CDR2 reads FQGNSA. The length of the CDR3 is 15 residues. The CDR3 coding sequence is TGTGCCAGCAGCTTAGTCGGACAGCTCGGTGAAAAACTGTTTTTT. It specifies CASSLVGQLGEKLFF.

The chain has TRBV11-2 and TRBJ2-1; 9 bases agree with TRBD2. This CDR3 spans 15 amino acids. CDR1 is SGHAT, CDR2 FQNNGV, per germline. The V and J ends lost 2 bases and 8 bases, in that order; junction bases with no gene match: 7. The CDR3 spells CASSLKTSGQYEQFF. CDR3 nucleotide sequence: TGTGCCAGCAGCTTAAAAACTAGCGGGCAGTATGAGCAGTTCTTC.

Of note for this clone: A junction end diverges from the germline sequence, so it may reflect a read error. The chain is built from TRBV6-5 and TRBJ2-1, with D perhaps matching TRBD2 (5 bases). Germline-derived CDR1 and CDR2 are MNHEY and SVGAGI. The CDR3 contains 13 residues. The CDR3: CASSPLSSNQQFF. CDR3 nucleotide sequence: TGTGCCAGCAGTCCTCTTTCTAGCAATCAGCAGTTCTTC.

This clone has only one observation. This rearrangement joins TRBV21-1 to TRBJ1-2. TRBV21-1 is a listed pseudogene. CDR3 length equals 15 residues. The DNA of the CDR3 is TGTGCCAGCAGCAAAGGAGGCAAAATGAACTATGGCTACACCTTC. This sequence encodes CASSKGGKMNYGYTF.

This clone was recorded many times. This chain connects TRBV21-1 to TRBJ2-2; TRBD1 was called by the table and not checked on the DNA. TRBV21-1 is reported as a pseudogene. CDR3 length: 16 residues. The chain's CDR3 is CASSKLGQGHTGELFF. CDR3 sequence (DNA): TGTGCCAGCAGCAAATTGGGCCAGGGGCACACCGGGGAGCTGTTTTTT.

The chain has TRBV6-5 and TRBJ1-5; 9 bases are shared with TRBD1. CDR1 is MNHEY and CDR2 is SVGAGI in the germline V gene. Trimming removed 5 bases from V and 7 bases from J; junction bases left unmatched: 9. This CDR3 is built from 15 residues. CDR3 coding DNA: TGTGCCAGCAGTCCCACACAGGGGGCAGGGCAGCCCCAGCATTTT. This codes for CASSPTQGAGQPQHF.

CDR3 sequence: CVGGPGGAGANVLTF. DNA of the CDR3: TGTGTCGGAGGACCGGGGGGCGCTGGGGCCAACGTCCTGACTTTC. The V and J genes are TRBV7-8 and TRBJ2-6, with D possibly TRBD2 on 7 matching bases. Germline-derived CDR1 and CDR2 are SGHVS and FQNEAQ. This CDR3 is built from 15 residues.

The CDR3 nucleotides are TGTGCCAGCAGTGCCCCTGGGGGCGGGGGGGCCGAGGTCGAGCAGTACGTC. The encoded protein is CASSAPGGGGAEVEQYV. The J gene is TRBJ2-7, the V gene TRBV28, with 9 bases identical to TRBD2. The germline CDR1 and CDR2 sequences are MDHEN and SYDVKM. V was pared by 5 bases and J by 6 bases, with 17 bases of the junction left unmatched. This CDR3 region has 17 residues.

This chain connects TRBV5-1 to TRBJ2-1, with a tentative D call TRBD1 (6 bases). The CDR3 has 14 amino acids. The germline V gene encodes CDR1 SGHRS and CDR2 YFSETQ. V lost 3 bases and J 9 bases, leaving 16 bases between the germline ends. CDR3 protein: CASSWPGDYAEQFF. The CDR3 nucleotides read TGCGCCAGCAGCTGGCCAGGGGATTACGCTGAGCAGTTCTTC. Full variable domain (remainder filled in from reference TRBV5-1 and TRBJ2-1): KAGVTQTPRYLIKTRGQQVTLSCSPISGHRSVSWYQQTPGQGLQFLFEYFSETQRNKGNFPGRFSGRQFSNSRSEMNVSTLELGDSALYLCASSWPGDYAEQFFGPGTRLTVL.

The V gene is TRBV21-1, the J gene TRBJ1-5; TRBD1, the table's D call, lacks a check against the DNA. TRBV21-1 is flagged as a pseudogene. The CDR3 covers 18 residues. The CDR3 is CASSKITQTGGENQPQHF. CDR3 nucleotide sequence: TGTGCCAGCAGCAAAATCACCCAGACAGGGGGCGAAAATCAGCCCCAGCATTTT.

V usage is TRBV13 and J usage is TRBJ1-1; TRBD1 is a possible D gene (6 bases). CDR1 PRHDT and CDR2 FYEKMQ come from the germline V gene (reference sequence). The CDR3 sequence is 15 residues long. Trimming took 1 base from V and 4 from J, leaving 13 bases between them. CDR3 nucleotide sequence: TGTGCCAGCAGCTTAGTTCAAGGGGGGGTCACTGAAGCTTTCTTT. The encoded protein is CASSLVQGGVTEAFF.

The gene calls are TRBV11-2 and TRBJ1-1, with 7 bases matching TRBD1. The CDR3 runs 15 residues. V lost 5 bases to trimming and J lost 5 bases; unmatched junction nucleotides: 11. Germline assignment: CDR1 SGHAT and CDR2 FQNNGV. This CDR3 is CASSRRQGGGTEAFF. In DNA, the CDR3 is TGTGCCAGCAGCCGGCGCCAGGGGGGTGGTACTGAAGCTTTCTTT.

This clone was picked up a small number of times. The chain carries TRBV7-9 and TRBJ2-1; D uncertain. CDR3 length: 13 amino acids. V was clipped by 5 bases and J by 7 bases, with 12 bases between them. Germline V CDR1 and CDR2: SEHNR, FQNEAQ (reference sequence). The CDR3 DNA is TGTGCCAGCAGCCGCGGTGACGGGAATGAGCAGTTCTTC. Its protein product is CASSRGDGNEQFF. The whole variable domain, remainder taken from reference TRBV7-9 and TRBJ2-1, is DTGVSQNPRHKITKRGQNVTFRCDPISEHNRLYWYRQTLGQGPEFLTYFQNEAQLEKSRLLSDRFSAERPKGSFSTLEIQRTEQGDSAMYLCASSRGDGNEQFFGPGTRLTVL.

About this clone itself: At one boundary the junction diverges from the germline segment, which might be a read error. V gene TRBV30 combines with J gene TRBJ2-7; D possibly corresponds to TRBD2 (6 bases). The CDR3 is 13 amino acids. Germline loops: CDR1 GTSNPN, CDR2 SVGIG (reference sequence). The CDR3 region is CAWASLVGGPPCF. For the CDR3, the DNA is TGTGCCTGGGCCTCTCTGGTAGGAGGGCCACCATGCTTC.

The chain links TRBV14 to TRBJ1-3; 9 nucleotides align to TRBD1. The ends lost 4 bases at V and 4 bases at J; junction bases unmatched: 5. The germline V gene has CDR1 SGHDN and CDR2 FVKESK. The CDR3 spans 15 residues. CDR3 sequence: CASSPPGTGGNTIYF. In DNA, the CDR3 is TGTGCCAGCAGCCCACCCGGGACAGGGGGAAACACCATATATTTT.

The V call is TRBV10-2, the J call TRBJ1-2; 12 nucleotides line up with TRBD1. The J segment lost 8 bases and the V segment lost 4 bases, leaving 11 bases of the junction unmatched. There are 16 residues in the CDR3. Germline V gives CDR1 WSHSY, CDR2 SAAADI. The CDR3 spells CASSARGQGAIPGYTF. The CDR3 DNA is TGCGCCAGCAGTGCCCGGGGACAGGGGGCGATTCCCGGCTACACCTTC.

The CDR3 loop reads CSVAGGGEKLFF. CDR3 in DNA: TGCAGCGTTGCAGGGGGAGGTGAAAAACTGTTTTTT. J is TRBJ1-4 and V is TRBV29-1; 7 bases map to TRBD1. The CDR3 length is 12 residues. J gave up 7 bases and V 4 bases, and 3 bases lay outside the gene matches. Germline CDR1 and CDR2: SQVTM and ANQGSEA.

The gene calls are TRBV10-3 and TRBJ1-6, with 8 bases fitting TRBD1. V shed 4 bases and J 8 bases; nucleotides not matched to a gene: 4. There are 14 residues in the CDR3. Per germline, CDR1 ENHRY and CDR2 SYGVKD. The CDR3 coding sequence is TGTGCCATCAGTGGGACAGGGCTCGATTCACCCCTCCACTTT. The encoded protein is CAISGTGLDSPLHF.

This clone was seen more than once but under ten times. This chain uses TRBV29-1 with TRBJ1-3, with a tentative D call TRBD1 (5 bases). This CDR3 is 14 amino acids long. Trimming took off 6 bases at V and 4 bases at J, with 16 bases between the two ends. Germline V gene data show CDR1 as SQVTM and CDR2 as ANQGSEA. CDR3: CSVRPGFSGNTIYF. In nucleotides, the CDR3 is TGCAGCGTCAGACCAGGGTTTTCCGGAAACACCATATATTTT.